This is a list of T cell receptor beta chains from one sample in a study of cytomegalovirus exposure and HLA in healthy donors. Produced via immunoSEQ multiplex PCR; TCRdb's table is partial and in-frame only. The table has roughly 200,000 clones, 75% to 90% seen once; the top ten hold roughly 0.34%. Sequencing was carried out using PBMCs. All receptors come from a woman under 40 in good health and CMV-seronegative. CDR3s include the opening cysteine and the closing phenylalanine or tryptophan. Fields, in order: clone size, J gene, D gene, V gene, CDR3 DNA, CDR3 protein. A D gene is named only where the DNA matches it firmly. Not all rows give a size; the values are once, few, many and, for expanded clones, a class.

abundance: -; j_gene: TRBJ2-7; d_gene: TRBD2; v_gene: TRBV7-9; CDR3nt: TGTGCCAGCAGCTTAGCGCGTGGCGGGGGGGGATACGAGCAGTACTTC; CDR3aa: CASSLARGGGGYEQYF
abundance: -; j_gene: TRBJ2-5; d_gene: -; v_gene: TRBV28; CDR3nt: TGTGCCAGCAGTTACAAGGAGTACCAAGAGACCCAGTACTTC; CDR3aa: CASSYKEYQETQYF
abundance: -; j_gene: TRBJ2-7; d_gene: TRBD2; v_gene: TRBV4-1; CDR3nt: TGCGCCAGCAGCCAGGGCGGGGGGCCGGACGAGCAGTACTTC; CDR3aa: CASSQGGGPDEQYF
abundance: -; j_gene: TRBJ2-2; d_gene: TRBD1; v_gene: TRBV11-3; CDR3nt: TGTGCCAGTCGGACAGGGGGCGAAGCCGGGGAGCTGTTTTTT; CDR3aa: CASRTGGEAGELFF
abundance: -; j_gene: TRBJ2-3; d_gene: TRBD1; v_gene: TRBV5-1; CDR3nt: TGCGCCAGCAGCTATACAGGGGCAGGCGCAGATACGCAGTATTTT; CDR3aa: CASSYTGAGADTQYF
abundance: -; j_gene: TRBJ2-7; d_gene: TRBD1; v_gene: TRBV11-1; CDR3nt: TGTGCCAGCAGCCCCGGGACAGCCTACGAGCAGTACTTC; CDR3aa: CASSPGTAYEQYF
abundance: -; j_gene: TRBJ1-1; d_gene: -; v_gene: TRBV19; CDR3nt: TGTGCCAGTAGTTTAACAGGGCTGAACACTGAAGCTTTCTTT; CDR3aa: CASSLTGLNTEAFF
abundance: -; j_gene: TRBJ2-1; d_gene: -; v_gene: TRBV10-3; CDR3nt: TGTGCCATCAGTGATCCCCGCCAGGAGGGGAATGAGCAGTTCTTC; CDR3aa: CAISDPRQEGNEQFF
abundance: -; j_gene: TRBJ1-1; d_gene: -; v_gene: TRBV29-1; CDR3nt: TGCAGCGCTAACCACCAGCAGGGGAGAAACACTGAAGCTTTCTTT; CDR3aa: CSANHQQGRNTEAFF
abundance: -; j_gene: TRBJ1-2; d_gene: TRBD1; v_gene: TRBV28; CDR3nt: TGTGCCAGCAGTTATACAGGGGGCTATGGCTACACCTTC; CDR3aa: CASSYTGGYGYTF
abundance: once; j_gene: TRBJ1-1; d_gene: -; v_gene: TRBV5-4; CDR3nt: TGTGCCAGCAGCTTGTGGCCGAACACTGAAGCTTTCTTT; CDR3aa: CASSLWPNTEAFF
abundance: -; j_gene: TRBJ2-6; d_gene: TRBD1; v_gene: TRBV10-3; CDR3nt: TGTGCCATCGGGGGCCAGGGGGCTGGGGCCAACGTCCTGACTTTC; CDR3aa: CAIGGQGAGANVLTF
abundance: -; j_gene: TRBJ2-7; d_gene: TRBD1; v_gene: TRBV2; CDR3nt: TGTGCCAGCAGTGCGGGACAGGTCCTCTACGAGCAGTACTTC; CDR3aa: CASSAGQVLYEQYF
abundance: -; j_gene: TRBJ2-7; d_gene: TRBD1; v_gene: TRBV18; CDR3nt: TGTGCCAGCTCCACGACAGGGGGTGGGGAAACCGAGCAGTACTTC; CDR3aa: CASSTTGGGETEQYF
abundance: -; j_gene: TRBJ2-5; d_gene: TRBD1; v_gene: TRBV18; CDR3nt: TGTGCCAGCTCACCCGGGACAGCACCGGAGACCCAGTACTTC; CDR3aa: CASSPGTAPETQYF